The rows below give T cell receptor beta chains drawn from one sample of a study of chemoradiotherapy in HPV16-positive cancers. The protocol was immunoSEQ multiplex PCR, while the TCRdb copy is restricted to in-frame clones and leaves out a portion. Of 30,000 to 40,000 clones in the sample, roughly 77% were seen once. The sample here was blood, taken from a patient who underwent chemoradiotherapy. All receptors come from a human donor with HPV-associated anogenital cancer. The CDR3 runs from the conserved cysteine through the conserved F or W. The order of the fields is V gene, J gene, CDR3 protein.

TRBV5-1	TRBJ2-7	CASSLNRAPYEQYF
TRBV13	TRBJ1-2	CASGLQGTRGYTF
TRBV30	TRBJ1-2	CAWSVGGTPNYGYTF
TRBV9	TRBJ2-2	CASSVRGWGGELFF
TRBV4-1	TRBJ2-6	CASSPSPPQGSGANVLTF
TRBV5-6	TRBJ1-5	CASSLSGNQPQHF
TRBV7-2	TRBJ2-1	CASSVGTAYNEQFF
TRBV2	TRBJ1-6	CASSERGSGSPLHF
TRBV5-1	TRBJ2-3	CASSLTRGRSTDTQYF
TRBV19	TRBJ1-1	CASRRTGGLGRGNTEAFF
TRBV5-1	TRBJ2-5	CASSLGPTEQETQYF
TRBV28	TRBJ2-4	CASSSLSGVAKNIQYF
TRBV7-3	TRBJ2-2	CASTQDGGTGELFF
TRBV7-3	TRBJ1-1	CASSLSQNTEAFF
TRBV27	TRBJ1-1	CASYSLEFRAEAFF